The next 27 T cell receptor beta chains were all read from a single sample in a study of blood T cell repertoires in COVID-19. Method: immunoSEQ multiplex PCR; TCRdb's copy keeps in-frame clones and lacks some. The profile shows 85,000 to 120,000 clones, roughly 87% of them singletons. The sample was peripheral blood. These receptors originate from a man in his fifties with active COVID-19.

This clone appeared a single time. In nucleotides, the CDR3 is TGTGCCAGCACCCGAGGGAACAGGGTAGGCGAGCAGTACTTC. It encodes CASTRGNRVGEQYF. V is TRBV27 and J is TRBJ2-7; D might be TRBD1 (6 bases). Trimming left V 7 bases short and J 6 bases short, with 19 bases between. Germline assignment: CDR1 MNHEY and CDR2 SMNVEV (reference sequence). The CDR3 is 14 residues long.

The chain's CDR3 is CASSAGPGELFF. CDR3 DNA sequence: TGTGCCAGCTCGGCGGGGCCCGGGGAGCTGTTTTTT. The chain employs TRBV3-1 (or the pseudogene TRBV3-2) and TRBJ2-2; tentatively, D is TRBD2 (6 bases). V shed 8 bases and J shed 6 bases, with 10 bases lying between them. Germline lookup yields CDR1 LGHDT and CDR2 YNNKEL (reference sequence). This CDR3 contains 12 residues.

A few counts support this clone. The CDR3 here is CASSWGTYQPQHF. CDR3 nucleotide sequence: TGTGCCAGCAGTTGGGGGACATATCAGCCCCAGCATTTT. This rearrangement joins TRBV12-3 or TRBV12-4 to TRBJ1-5; tentatively, D is TRBD1 (6 bases). The CDR3 runs 13 residues. The V and J ends lost 4 bases and 5 bases respectively, with 9 bases between them.

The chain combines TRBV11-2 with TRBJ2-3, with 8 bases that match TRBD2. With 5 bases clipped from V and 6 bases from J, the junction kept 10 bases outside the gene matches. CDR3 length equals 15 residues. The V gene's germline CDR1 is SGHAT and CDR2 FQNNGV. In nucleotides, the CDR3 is TGTGCCAGCAGCCCCTTTGATAGCGGGATTGATACGCAGTATTTT. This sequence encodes CASSPFDSGIDTQYF.

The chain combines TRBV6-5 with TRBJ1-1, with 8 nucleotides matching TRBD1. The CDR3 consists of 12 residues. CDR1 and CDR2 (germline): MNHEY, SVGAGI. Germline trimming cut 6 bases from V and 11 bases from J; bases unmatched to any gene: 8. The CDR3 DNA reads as TGTGCCAGCAGGCCGACCGGGACAGGCGCTTTCTTT. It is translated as CASRPTGTGAFF.

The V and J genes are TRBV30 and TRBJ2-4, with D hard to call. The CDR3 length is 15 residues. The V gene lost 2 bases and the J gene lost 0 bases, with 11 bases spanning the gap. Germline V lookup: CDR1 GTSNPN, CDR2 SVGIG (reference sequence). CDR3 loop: CAWSPQALAKNIQYF. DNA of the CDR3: TGTGCCTGGAGTCCGCAAGCTTTAGCCAAAAACATTCAGTACTTC.

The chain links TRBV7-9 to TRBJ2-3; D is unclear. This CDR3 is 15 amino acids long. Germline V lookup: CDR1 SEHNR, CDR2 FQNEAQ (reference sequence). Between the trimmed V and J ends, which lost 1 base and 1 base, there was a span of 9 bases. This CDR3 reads CASSLVGDGTDTQYF. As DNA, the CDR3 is TGTGCCAGCAGCTTAGTAGGAGATGGCACAGATACGCAGTATTTT.

For the CDR3, the DNA is TGTGCCAGCAGAGCATTAAGCACAGGGCGGGCTGAAGCTTTCTTT. It codes for CASRALSTGRAEAFF. This chain joins TRBV2 and TRBJ1-1, with a possible D match to TRBD1 (6 bases). Trimming took 6 bases from V and 6 from J, leaving 20 bases between them. Germline CDR1 is SNHLY and CDR2 is FYNNEI. This CDR3 comprises 15 residues.

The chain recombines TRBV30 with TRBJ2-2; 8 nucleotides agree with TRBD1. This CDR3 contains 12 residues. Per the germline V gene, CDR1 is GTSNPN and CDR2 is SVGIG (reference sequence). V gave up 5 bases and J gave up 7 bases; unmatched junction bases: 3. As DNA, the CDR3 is TGTGCCTGGGGACAGGGTGACGGGGAGCTGTTTTTT. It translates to CAWGQGDGELFF.

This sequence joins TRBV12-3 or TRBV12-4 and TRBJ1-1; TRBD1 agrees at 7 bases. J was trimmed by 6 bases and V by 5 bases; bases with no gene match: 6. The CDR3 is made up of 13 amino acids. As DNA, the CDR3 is TGTGCCAGCAGTCTGGGACAGAATCCTGAAGCTTTCTTT. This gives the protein CASSLGQNPEAFF.

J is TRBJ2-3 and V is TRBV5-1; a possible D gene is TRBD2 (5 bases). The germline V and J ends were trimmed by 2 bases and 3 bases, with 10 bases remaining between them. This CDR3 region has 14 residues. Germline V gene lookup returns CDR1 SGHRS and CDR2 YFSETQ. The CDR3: CASSFGERTDTQYF. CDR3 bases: TGCGCCAGCAGCTTCGGGGAACGTACAGATACGCAGTATTTT.

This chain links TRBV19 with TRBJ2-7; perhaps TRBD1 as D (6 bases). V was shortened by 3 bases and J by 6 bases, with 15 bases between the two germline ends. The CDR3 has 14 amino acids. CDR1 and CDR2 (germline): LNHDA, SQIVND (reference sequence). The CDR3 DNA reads TGTGCCAGTAGTATTGGGGGCCTCCGGGTCGAGCAGTACTTC. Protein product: CASSIGGLRVEQYF.

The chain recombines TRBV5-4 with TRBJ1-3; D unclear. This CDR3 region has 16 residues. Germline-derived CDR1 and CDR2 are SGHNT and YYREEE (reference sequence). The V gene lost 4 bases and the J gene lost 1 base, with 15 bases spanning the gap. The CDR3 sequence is CASSAANTWSGNTIYF. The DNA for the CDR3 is TGTGCCAGCAGCGCGGCCAACACCTGGTCTGGAAACACCATATATTTT. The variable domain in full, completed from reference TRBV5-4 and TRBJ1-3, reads ETGVTQSPTHLIKTRGQQVTLRCSSQSGHNTVSWYQQALGQGPQFIFQYYREEENGRGNFPPRFSGLQFPNYSSELNVNALELDDSALYLCASSAANTWSGNTIYFGEGSWLTVV.

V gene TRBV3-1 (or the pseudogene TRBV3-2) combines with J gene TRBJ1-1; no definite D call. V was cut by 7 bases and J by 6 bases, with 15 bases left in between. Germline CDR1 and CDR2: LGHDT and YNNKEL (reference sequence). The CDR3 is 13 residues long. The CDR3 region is CASIQNPGAEAFF. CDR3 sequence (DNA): TGTGCCAGCATTCAAAACCCCGGGGCTGAAGCTTTCTTT.

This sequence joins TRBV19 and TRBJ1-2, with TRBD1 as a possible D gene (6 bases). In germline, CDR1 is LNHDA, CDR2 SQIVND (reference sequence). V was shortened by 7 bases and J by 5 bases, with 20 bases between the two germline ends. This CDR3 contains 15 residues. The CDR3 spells CASTDRKQGEYGYTF. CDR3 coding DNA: TGTGCCAGTACCGACAGGAAACAAGGGGAGTATGGCTACACCTTC. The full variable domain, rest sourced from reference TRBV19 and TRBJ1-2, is DGGITQSPKYLFRKEGQNVTLSCEQNLNHDAMYWYRQDPGQGLRLIYYSQIVNDFQKGDIAEGYSVSREKKESFPLTVTSAQKNPTAFYLCASTDRKQGEYGYTFGSGTRLTVV.

This CDR3 reads CASSYSSGGGGEQFF. The CDR3 DNA follows: TGCGCCAGCAGCTACTCTAGCGGGGGTGGAGGTGAGCAGTTCTTC. This chain links TRBV5-1 with TRBJ2-1, with TRBD2 matching 10 bases. The CDR3 totals 15 residues. Germline CDR1 and CDR2: SGHRS and YFSETQ. Trimming at V came to 3 bases and at J to 9 bases, leaving 9 bases not matched to a gene.

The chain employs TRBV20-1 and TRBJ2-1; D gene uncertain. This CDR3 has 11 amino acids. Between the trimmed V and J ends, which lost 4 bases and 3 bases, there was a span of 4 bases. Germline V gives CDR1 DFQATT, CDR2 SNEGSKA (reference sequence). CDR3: CSATVYNEQFF. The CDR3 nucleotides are TGCAGTGCTACGGTCTACAATGAGCAGTTCTTC.

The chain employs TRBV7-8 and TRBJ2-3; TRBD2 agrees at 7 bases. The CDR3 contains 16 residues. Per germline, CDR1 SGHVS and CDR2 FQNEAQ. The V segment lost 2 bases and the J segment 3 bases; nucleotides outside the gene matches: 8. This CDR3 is CASSLLGGEGTDTQYF. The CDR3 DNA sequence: TGTGCCAGCAGCTTACTTGGTGGGGAGGGGACAGATACGCAGTATTTT. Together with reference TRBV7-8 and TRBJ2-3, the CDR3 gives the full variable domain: GAGVSQSPRYKVAKRGQDVALRCDPISGHVSLFWYQQALGQGPEFLTYFQNEAQLDKSGLPSDRFFAERPEGSVSTLKIQRTQQEDSAVYLCASSLLGGEGTDTQYFGPGTRLTVL.

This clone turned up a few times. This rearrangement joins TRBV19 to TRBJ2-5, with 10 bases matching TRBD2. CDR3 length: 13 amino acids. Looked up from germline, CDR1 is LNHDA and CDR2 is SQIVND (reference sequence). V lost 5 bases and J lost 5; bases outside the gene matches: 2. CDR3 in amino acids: CASSQRGGETQYF. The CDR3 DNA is TGTGCCAGTAGTCAGCGGGGGGGGGAGACCCAGTACTTC.

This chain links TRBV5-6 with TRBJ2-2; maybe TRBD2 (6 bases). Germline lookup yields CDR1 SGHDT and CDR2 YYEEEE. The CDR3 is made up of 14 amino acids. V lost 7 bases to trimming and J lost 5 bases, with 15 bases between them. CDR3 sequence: CASSRGGVTGELFF. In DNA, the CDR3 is TGTGCCAGCTCGCGGGGCGGGGTTACCGGGGAGCTGTTTTTT.

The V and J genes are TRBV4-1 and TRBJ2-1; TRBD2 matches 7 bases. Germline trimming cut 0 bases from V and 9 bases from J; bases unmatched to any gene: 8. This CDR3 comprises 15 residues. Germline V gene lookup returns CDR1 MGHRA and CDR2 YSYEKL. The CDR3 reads CASSQEGRGVGEQFF. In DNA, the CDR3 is TGCGCCAGCAGCCAAGAAGGTCGGGGGGTGGGTGAGCAGTTCTTC.

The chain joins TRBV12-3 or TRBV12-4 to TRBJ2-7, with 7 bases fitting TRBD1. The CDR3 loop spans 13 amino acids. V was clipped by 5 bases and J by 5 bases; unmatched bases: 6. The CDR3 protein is CASSLQGWDEQYF. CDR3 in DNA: TGTGCCAGCAGTCTACAGGGGTGGGACGAGCAGTACTTC.

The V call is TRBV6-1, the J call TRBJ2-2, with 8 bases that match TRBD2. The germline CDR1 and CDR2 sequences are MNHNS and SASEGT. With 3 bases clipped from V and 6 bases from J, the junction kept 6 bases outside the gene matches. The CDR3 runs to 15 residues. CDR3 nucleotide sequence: TGTGCCAGCAGTGATGCCCGGGGGGGTGCCGGGGAGCTGTTTTTT. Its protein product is CASSDARGGAGELFF.

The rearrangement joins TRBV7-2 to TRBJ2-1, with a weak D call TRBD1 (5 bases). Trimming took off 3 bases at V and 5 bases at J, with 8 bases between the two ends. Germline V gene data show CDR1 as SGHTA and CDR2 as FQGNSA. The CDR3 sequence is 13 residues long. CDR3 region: CASSLGRNNEQFF. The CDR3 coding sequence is TGTGCCAGCAGCTTGGGGCGCAACAATGAGCAGTTCTTC.

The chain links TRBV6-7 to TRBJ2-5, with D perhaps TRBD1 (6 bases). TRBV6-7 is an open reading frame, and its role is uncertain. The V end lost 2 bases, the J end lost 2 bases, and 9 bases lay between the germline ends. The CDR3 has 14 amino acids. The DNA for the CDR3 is TGTGCCAGCAGTTACCCACAGGGTCAAGAGACCCAGTACTTC. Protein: CASSYPQGQETQYF.

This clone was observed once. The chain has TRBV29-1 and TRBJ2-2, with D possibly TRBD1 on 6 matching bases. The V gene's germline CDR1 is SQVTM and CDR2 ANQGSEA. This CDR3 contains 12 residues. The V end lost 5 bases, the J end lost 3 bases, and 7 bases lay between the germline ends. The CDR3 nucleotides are TGCAGCGTTTACAGGGACACCGGGGAGCTGTTTTTT. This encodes CSVYRDTGELFF.

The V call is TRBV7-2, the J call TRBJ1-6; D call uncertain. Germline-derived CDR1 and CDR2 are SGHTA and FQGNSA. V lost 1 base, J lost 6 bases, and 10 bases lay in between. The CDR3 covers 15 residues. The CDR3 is CASSLGGSRNSPLHF. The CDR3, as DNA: TGTGCCAGCAGCTTAGGTGGGAGCCGTAATTCACCCCTCCACTTT.